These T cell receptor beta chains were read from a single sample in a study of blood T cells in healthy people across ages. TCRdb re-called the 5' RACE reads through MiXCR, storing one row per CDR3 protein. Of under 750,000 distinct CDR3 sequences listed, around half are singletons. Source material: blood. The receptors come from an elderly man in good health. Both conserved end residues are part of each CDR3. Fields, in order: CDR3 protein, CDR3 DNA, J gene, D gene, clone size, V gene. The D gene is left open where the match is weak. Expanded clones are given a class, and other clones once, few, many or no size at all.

CASSLEAPYNEQFF	TGTGCCAGCAGCTTAGAGGCCCCGTACAATGAGCAGTTCTTC	TRBJ2-1	.	.	TRBV7-2
CASSFRGDYGYTF	TGTGCCAGCAGCTTCAGGGGGGACTATGGCTACACCTTC	TRBJ1-2	TRBD1	few	TRBV7-2
CASSLLSQLRGDTQYF	TGTGCCAGCAGCTTATTGAGCCAGCTCCGGGGAGATACGCAGTATTTT	TRBJ2-3	.	few	TRBV7-9
CASSLGGAGGPINEQYF	TGTGCCAGCAGCTTAGGAGGGGCGGGAGGGCCTATCAATGAGCAGTACTTC	TRBJ2-7	TRBD2	.	TRBV7-6
CSAGGLGSRAKNIQYF	TGCAGTGCTGGGGGTTTGGGGAGTCGTGCCAAAAACATTCAGTACTTC	TRBJ2-4	.	.	TRBV20-1
CSARRDRAYNEQFF	TGCAGTGCTCGCCGGGACAGGGCCTACAATGAGCAGTTCTTC	TRBJ2-1	TRBD1	.	TRBV20-1
CSASHQGTDTQYF	TGCAGTGCTAGTCACCAGGGCACAGATACGCAGTATTTT	TRBJ2-3	.	many	TRBV20-1
CAWNSIRGYEQYF	TGTGCCTGGAATTCTATCCGAGGCTACGAGCAGTACTTC	TRBJ2-7	.	.	TRBV30
CSARLPGQYNSPLHF	TGCAGTGCTAGGCTTCCGGGACAGTATAATTCACCCCTCCACTTT	TRBJ1-6	TRBD1	.	TRBV20-1
CASSLDSQGVGYTF	TGTGCCAGCAGCTTAGATTCCCAGGGGGTTGGCTACACCTTC	TRBJ1-2	TRBD1	few	TRBV7-9
CASSFYSQSSYEQYF	TGTGCCAGCAGCTTCTATTCCCAGAGTTCCTACGAGCAGTACTTC	TRBJ2-7	.	.	TRBV7-2
CASSLYGTGGPGNEKLFF	TGTGCCAGCAGTTTGTACGGGACAGGGGGACCCGGTAATGAAAAACTGTTTTTT	TRBJ1-4	TRBD1	few	TRBV27
CASSVRLAGSGDTQYF	TGTGCCAGCAGCGTCAGACTAGCGGGGAGTGGAGATACGCAGTATTTT	TRBJ2-3	TRBD2	few	TRBV7-2
CSARGPAGTDEQYF	TGCAGTGCTAGAGGCCCCGCAGGGACCGACGAGCAGTACTTC	TRBJ2-7	.	.	TRBV20-1
CASSSGTGAHYTFDNEAFF	TGTGCCAGCAGCTCCGGGACAGGGGCGCACTACACCTTCGACAATGAAGCTTTCTTT	TRBJ1-1	TRBD1	.	TRBV5-6
CASRASLPPYEQYF	TGTGCCAGCAGGGCGTCCCTTCCCCCCTACGAGCAGTACTTC	TRBJ2-7	.	.	TRBV12-3/TRBV12-4
CSARVGLAGVGETQYF	TGCAGTGCTAGAGTGGGACTAGCGGGAGTCGGGGAGACCCAGTACTTC	TRBJ2-5	TRBD2	.	TRBV20-1
CSASPRGLYEQYF	TGCAGTGCTAGCCCGAGGGGGCTCTACGAGCAGTACTTC	TRBJ2-7	TRBD1	once	TRBV20-1
CASSPAGTGGTFTDTQYF	TGCGCCAGCAGCCCAGCTGGGACAGGGGGCACCTTCACAGATACGCAGTATTTT	TRBJ2-3	TRBD1	few	TRBV5-1
CASSLEVAEAFF	TGTGCCAGCAGCTTAGAGGTGGCTGAAGCTTTCTTT	TRBJ1-1	.	.	TRBV7-9
CSASIQFF	TGCAGTGCTAGTATTCAGTTCTTC	TRBJ2-1	.	.	TRBV20-1
CASSKARVRGQIHTEAFF	TGTGCCAGCAGCAAAGCTAGGGTCAGGGGCCAAATCCACACTGAAGCTTTCTTT	TRBJ1-1	.	.	TRBV21-1
CASSVGLAAFNNEQFF	TGTGCCAGCAGCGTAGGTTTAGCGGCCTTCAACAATGAGCAGTTCTTC	TRBJ2-1	.	.	TRBV9
CASSPFMVLAPYSEQFF	TGCGCCAGCAGCCCCTTCATGGTACTAGCGCCTTACAGTGAGCAGTTCTTC	TRBJ2-1	TRBD2	.	TRBV5-1
CASSLGAGYGYTF	TGTGCCAGCAGCCTGGGAGCAGGCTATGGCTACACCTTC	TRBJ1-2	.	many	TRBV7-9
CASSPDRGREEQYF	TGTGCCAGCAGCCCTGACAGGGGGCGCGAGGAGCAGTACTTC	TRBJ2-5	TRBD1	once	TRBV7-2
CASSSSTGGFRYGYTF	TGTGCCAGCAGCTCGTCGACAGGCGGTTTTCGTTATGGCTACACCTTC	TRBJ1-2	.	.	TRBV7-2
CASSPVGTSRYGSYEQYF	TGTGCCAGCAGCCCGGTTGGAACTAGCAGGTACGGCTCCTACGAGCAGTACTTC	TRBJ2-7	.	.	TRBV4-2
CSATPAGAIYEQYF	TGCAGTGCTACGCCTGCGGGGGCGATCTACGAGCAGTACTTC	TRBJ2-7	.	few	TRBV20-1
CASSLTLAANPINEQFF	TGCGCCAGCAGCCTAACACTAGCGGCGAACCCTATCAATGAGCAGTTCTTC	TRBJ2-1	TRBD2	.	TRBV5-1
CATLEGVDNEQFF	TGTGCCACCCTCGAGGGGGTGGACAATGAGCAGTTCTTC	TRBJ2-1	.	few	TRBV10-3
CASGTVNLYEQYF	TGTGCCAGCGGGACAGTAAATCTCTACGAGCAGTACTTC	TRBJ2-7	TRBD1	.	TRBV12-3/TRBV12-4
CAISEWARDTGELFF	TGTGCCATCAGCGAGTGGGCTAGAGACACCGGGGAGCTGTTTTTT	TRBJ2-2	.	.	TRBV10-3
CASSQLWDSSYEQYF	TGCGCCAGCAGCCAACTGTGGGACTCGTCCTACGAGCAGTACTTC	TRBJ2-7	.	once	TRBV4-3
CASSSLGGTSPYNEQFF	TGTGCCAGCAGCTCCCTAGGGGGCACGAGCCCCTACAATGAGCAGTTCTTC	TRBJ2-1	TRBD1	.	TRBV7-6
CSARGGTGVYEQYF	TGCAGTGCTAGAGGTGGGACAGGGGTCTACGAGCAGTACTTC	TRBJ2-7	TRBD1	.	TRBV20-1
CASSSPHMSSYTF	TGTGCCAGCAGTTCTCCTCACATGTCCAGCTACACCTTC	TRBJ1-2	.	.	TRBV28
CASSQDRGTGSSPLHF	TGTGCCAGCAGCCAAGATCGTGGGACAGGGAGCTCACCCCTCCACTTT	TRBJ1-6	TRBD1	.	TRBV4-2
CASSYRPGTGNTQYF	TGTGCCAGCAGTTATCGGCCAGGGACCGGGAATACGCAGTATTTT	TRBJ2-3	.	few	TRBV6-5
CAIRSSSGANVLTF	TGTGCCATCAGGTCCAGCTCTGGGGCCAACGTCCTGACTTTC	TRBJ2-6	.	.	TRBV10-3
CASSLNSGAGYGYTF	TGTGCCAGCAGCTTAAATTCAGGGGCTGGTTATGGCTACACCTTC	TRBJ1-2	.	.	TRBV7-2
CASSALDRDEKLFF	TGTGCCAGCAGTGCCCTGGACCGTGATGAAAAACTGTTTTTT	TRBJ1-4	.	.	TRBV25-1
CASSQGIGSYEQYF	TGCGCCAGCAGCCAAGGGATCGGCTCCTACGAGCAGTACTTC	TRBJ2-7	.	few	TRBV4-3
CATSDSRRAGDKNEQFF	TGTGCCACCAGTGATTCCAGGCGGGCGGGAGATAAGAATGAGCAGTTCTTC	TRBJ2-1	TRBD2	.	TRBV24-1
CASSKQCGAPVPPYEQYF	TGTGCCAGCAGCAAGCAATGCGGGGCCCCGGTTCCCCCCTACGAGCAGTACTTC	TRBJ2-7	.	few	TRBV21-1
CASSSLTGNYGYTF	TGTGCCAGCAGTTCGCTGACAGGGAACTATGGCTACACCTTC	TRBJ1-2	TRBD1	.	TRBV2
CAISPQDRDHEQYF	TGTGCCATCAGCCCTCAGGACAGGGACCACGAGCAGTACTTC	TRBJ2-7	TRBD1	few	TRBV10-3
CSAPKPRGREQYF	TGCAGTGCTCCTAAACCGCGCGGGAGGGAGCAGTACTTC	TRBJ2-4	TRBD2	.	TRBV20-1
CASSLAVGAFYNEQFF	TGTGCCAGCAGCTTAGCGGTGGGGGCCTTCTACAATGAGCAGTTCTTC	TRBJ2-1	.	few	TRBV11-1
CASSLRLADTDTQYF	TGTGCCAGCAGCCTCAGACTAGCGGACACAGATACGCAGTATTTT	TRBJ2-3	TRBD2	many	TRBV6-5
CASSRTVSSSYEQYF	TGTGCCAGCAGCAGGACAGTTTCAAGCTCCTACGAGCAGTACTTC	TRBJ2-7	.	.	TRBV7-8
CASSLQGTSAFF	TGTGCCAGCAGCTTACAGGGAACGTCGGCTTTCTTT	TRBJ1-1	.	few	TRBV7-2
CASRFQGQNIYEQYF	TGTGCCAGCAGATTTCAGGGACAGAATATATACGAGCAGTACTTC	TRBJ2-7	TRBD1	.	TRBV5-6
CASSQDHRQEMNTEAFF	TGCGCCAGCAGCCAAGATCACAGACAGGAGATGAACACTGAAGCTTTCTTT	TRBJ1-1	.	.	TRBV4-1
CASSQSSGGYNEQFF	TGTGCCAGCAGCCAATCTAGCGGGGGTTACAATGAGCAGTTCTTC	TRBJ2-1	TRBD2	.	TRBV11-2
CSARELGEQFF	TGCAGTGCTCGCGAATTGGGTGAGCAGTTCTTC	TRBJ2-1	.	.	TRBV20-1
CASSPVEDCNEQFF	TGTGCCAGCAGCCCCGTAGAGGATTGCAATGAGCAGTTCTTC	TRBJ2-1	.	.	TRBV6-5
CSVGGRGDPNYGYTF	TGCAGCGTTGGGGGCAGGGGAGATCCTAACTATGGCTACACCTTC	TRBJ1-2	.	.	TRBV29-1
CASQTSGRAYNEQFF	TGCGCCAGCCAGACTAGCGGCAGGGCCTACAATGAGCAGTTCTTC	TRBJ2-1	TRBD2	.	TRBV5-1